This TCR beta chain was recorded in a study of CD8 T cells in Susac syndrome. This CDR3 has 17 amino acids. V lost 5 bases and J lost 6; bases outside the gene matches: 10. Germline-derived CDR1 and CDR2 are LGHDT and YNNKEL (reference sequence). To note about this clonotype: Its antigen is unidentified.

TCR beta sequencing covered blood CD8+ and CD4+ T cells. Stable or active relapsing-remitting multiple sclerosis, untreated and meeting revised McDonald criteria, defined the controls. In contrast to the negatively isolated CD8+ and CD4+ T cells, TEMRA cells were FACS-enriched. Broader study findings: TCR sequencing and HLA analysis covered a relatively small number of individuals.

Random-hexamer reverse transcription was applied to about 0.5 to 1 ug RNA. TCRdb reanalysed the immunoSEQ multiplex PCR reads using MiXCR and keeps one entry per CDR3 protein. The sample includes under 200,000 distinct CDR3 sequences, roughly 95% of them seen just once. The source material was CD8+ T cells from PBMCs. The origin of this receptor is a human donor with multiple sclerosis. The chain couples TRBV3-1 to TRBJ2-3; 14 nucleotides agree with TRBD2. CDR3 bases: TGTGCCAGCAGCGTCGGGACTAGCGGGAGTATTATGGATACGCAGTATTTT. This codes for CASSVGTSGSIMDTQYF.